This TCR beta chain is drawn from a study of cytomegalovirus exposure and HLA in healthy donors. Study-level background: Unique TCRs from HLA-typed donors, 70 million to 100 million of them, were held in an early data release.

The PCR contained 60 Vbeta and 13 Jbeta primers. Clones were read by immunoSEQ multiplex PCR, and TCRdb kept only the in-frame ones, dropping some. Among about 83,000 clones listed, around 76% were seen once. The donors, nominally healthy at sampling, likely had unrecorded immune exposures. Notes on the study in general: Excluded were some V segments that proved indistinguishable, including TRBV6-2 and TRBV6-3.

About this clone itself: Its specificity is not known.

CDR3 size: 16 residues. Losses at the gene ends were 0 bases for V and 6 bases for J; bases not matched to a gene: 11. Germline CDR1 is LGHNA and CDR2 is YNFKEQ. The chain links TRBV4-2 to TRBJ2-7; 7 nucleotides agree with TRBD1. The material sequenced was PBMCs. The clonotype was recovered from a man between 18 and 29 years old in good health and CMV-seropositive. The CDR3 DNA reads as TGTGCCAGCAGCCAAGAGGACAGGTTGACCCGGGGCGAGCAGTACTTC. It yields the protein CASSQEDRLTRGEQYF.